This passage covers 19 T cell receptor beta chains from one sample sequenced in a study of human T cells and chemical hapten exposure. In TCRdb, the RACE reads were re-called with MiXCR into one record per CDR3 protein. Here the sample spans around 100,000 distinct CDR3 sequences, roughly 9.6% being singletons. Time point meaning: patch test 1, 2 weeks after DPC sensitization. Treatment of the sample: therapeutic diphenylcyclopropenone sensitization with weekly scalp DPC. This specimen was whole blood, taken in connection with sensitization to the hapten diphenylcyclopropenone (DPC). The receptor set was obtained from a middle-aged woman with alopecia areata. Some clones in this sample may be carry-over from other donors' samples.

There are many counts of this clonotype. The chain has TRBV10-3 and TRBJ1-1; 8 bases map to TRBD1. Germline CDR1 is ENHRY and CDR2 is SYGVKD. This CDR3 contains 15 residues. J was trimmed by 4 bases and V by 4 bases; bases with no gene match: 8. The CDR3 region has the DNA TGTGCCATCAGTGGGCAGGGGGCGAAGGGCACTGAAGCTTTCTTT. It encodes CAISGQGAKGTEAFF.

This clonotype was detected a few times. The chain joins TRBV7-8 to TRBJ2-5; unclear D gene. The CDR3 length is 14 residues. Per germline, CDR1 SGHVS and CDR2 FQNEAQ. V was shortened by 3 bases and J by 0 bases, with 8 bases between the two germline ends. The CDR3 sequence: CASSLRTNQETQYF. The CDR3 nucleotides are TGTGCCAGCAGCTTGAGGACCAACCAAGAGACCCAGTACTTC.

This clonotype was observed at least ten times. The V and J genes are TRBV6-2 or TRBV6-3 and TRBJ1-2; maybe TRBD1 (5 bases). V lost 4 bases, J lost 2 bases, and 11 bases lay in between. The CDR3 extends over 14 amino acids. From germline, CDR1 is MNHEY and CDR2 SVGEGT. CDR3 in DNA: TGTGCCAGCAGTTCTTTGCAGGGCAACTATGGCTACACCTTC. Its translation is CASSSLQGNYGYTF.

This clonotype has at least ten counts. The chain employs TRBV7-3 and TRBJ2-1; 7 bases fit TRBD1. The V gene end was trimmed by 5 bases and the J gene end by 6 bases; junction bases not matched to a gene: 4. The CDR3 loop spans 13 amino acids. Per germline, CDR1 SGHTA and CDR2 FQGTGA. CDR3 nucleotides: TGTGCCAGCAGCCGTGGGACAGTCAATGAGCAGTTCTTC. Its protein is CASSRGTVNEQFF.

The chain recombines TRBV7-3 with TRBJ2-1; 10 bases match TRBD2. The CDR3 loop spans 14 amino acids. The ends lost 4 bases at V and 7 bases at J; junction bases unmatched: 4. Germline V gene lookup returns CDR1 SGHTA and CDR2 FQGTGA. CDR3 region: CASSSGLAVNEQFF. The CDR3 DNA is TGTGCCAGCAGCTCCGGACTAGCGGTTAATGAGCAGTTCTTC.

The chain is built from TRBV7-2 and TRBJ2-5; 15 bases line up with TRBD2. In germline, CDR1 is SGHTA, CDR2 FQGNSA. The trim removed 5 bases at V and 8 bases at J, leaving 3 bases unmatched. The CDR3 sequence is 14 residues long. The CDR3 coding sequence is TGTGCCAGCAGCCCGGGACTAGCGGGAGGTACCCAGTACTTC. It encodes CASSPGLAGGTQYF.

Only a few counts were recorded for this clonotype. The V call is TRBV6-6, the J call TRBJ2-1; D remains ambiguous. Germline V gene data show CDR1 as MNHNY and CDR2 as SVGAGI (reference sequence). This CDR3 is 12 amino acids long. With 2 bases removed from V and 7 bases from J, the gap between germline ends came to 6 bases. The CDR3: CASSYLANEQFF. DNA of the CDR3: TGTGCCAGCAGTTACCTGGCGAATGAGCAGTTCTTC.

The sample holds many counts of this clonotype. This chain links TRBV9 with TRBJ2-2; D gene ambiguous. The CDR3 contains 14 residues. V lost 0 bases, J lost 3 bases, and 6 bases lay in between. CDR1 is SGDLS, CDR2 YYNGEE, per germline. The CDR3 nucleotides are TGTGCCAGCAGCGTAGCGACCTACACCGGGGAGCTGTTTTTT. Its translation is CASSVATYTGELFF.

This clonotype appeared a few times. V and J are TRBV3-1 and TRBJ1-1; no reliable D call. V lost 1 base to trimming and J lost 2 bases, with 8 bases between them. The CDR3 has 14 residues. Germline V gene data show CDR1 as LGHDT and CDR2 as YNNKEL (reference sequence). This CDR3 is CASSQGVVNTEAFF. The CDR3 bases are TGTGCCAGCAGCCAAGGGGTTGTTAACACTGAAGCTTTCTTT.

This clonotype was seen more than once but under ten times. This sequence joins TRBV7-2 and TRBJ2-2, with 7 bases lining up with TRBD2. Germline CDR1 is SGHTA and CDR2 is FQGNSA. V shed 3 bases, J shed 6 bases, and the junction held 10 bases outside the gene matches. The CDR3 totals 16 residues. The CDR3 is CASSFPSSGRAGELFF. The CDR3 DNA reads as TGTGCCAGCAGCTTCCCCTCTAGCGGCAGGGCCGGGGAGCTGTTTTTT.

Ten or more counts support this clonotype. The rearrangement uses TRBV2 and TRBJ2-1; 7 bases fit TRBD2. The germline V gene has CDR1 SNHLY and CDR2 FYNNEI. CDR3 length equals 16 residues. With V trimmed by 0 bases and J by 7 bases, 9 bases remained unmatched. CDR3 DNA: TGTGCCAGCAGTGAAGCGCGGAGGGAGGGCCGGAATGAGCAGTTCTTC. Encoded protein: CASSEARREGRNEQFF.

The V call is TRBV6-1, the J call TRBJ2-1; 11 nucleotides line up with TRBD2. Trimming took 10 bases from V and 7 from J; bases not matched to a gene: 9. Per the germline V gene, CDR1 is MNHNS and CDR2 is SASEGT. The CDR3 extends over 14 amino acids. The chain's CDR3 is CATSPGLAVNEQFF. CDR3 nucleotide sequence: TGTGCCACCTCACCGGGACTAGCGGTAAATGAGCAGTTCTTC.

This chain links TRBV7-9 with TRBJ1-5; 9 bases align to TRBD1. The CDR3 contains 14 residues. The V gene's germline CDR1 is SEHNR and CDR2 FQNEAQ (reference sequence). J gave up 7 bases and V 4 bases, and 5 bases lay outside the gene matches. This CDR3 reads CASSSRQGGQPQHF. The DNA of the CDR3 is TGTGCCAGCAGCTCTCGACAGGGGGGCCAGCCCCAGCATTTT.

The chain carries TRBV7-2 and TRBJ2-1; either TRBD1 or TRBD2 may fit D (6 bases each). This CDR3 has 13 residues. Trimming shortened V by 0 bases and J by 8 bases, and 8 bases separated the two germline ends. Per the germline V gene, CDR1 is SGHTA and CDR2 is FQGNSA. The CDR3 here is CASSLARGDEQFF. Written as DNA, the CDR3 is TGTGCCAGCAGCTTAGCAAGGGGGGATGAGCAGTTCTTC.

This clonotype was counted many times. This chain links TRBV7-8 with TRBJ2-1; 11 bases fit TRBD2. The CDR3 spans 20 residues. V shed 1 base, J shed 9 bases, and the junction held 20 bases outside the gene matches. Per germline, CDR1 SGHVS and CDR2 FQNEAQ. The CDR3: CASSLGLAGGVLLAFSEQFF. As DNA, the CDR3 is TGTGCCAGCAGCTTAGGGCTAGCGGGAGGCGTCCTGTTGGCCTTTTCTGAGCAGTTCTTC.

The CDR3 here is CASSVAGTSAGEQYF. CDR3 DNA sequence: TGTGCCAGCAGCGTAGCGGGGACTAGCGCGGGGGAGCAGTACTTC. The chain links TRBV9 to TRBJ2-7, with 10 nucleotides matching TRBD2. The length of the CDR3 is 15 residues. V was clipped by 0 bases and J by 7 bases; unmatched bases: 7. Germline assignment: CDR1 SGDLS and CDR2 YYNGEE.

This clonotype was counted a few times. J is TRBJ2-7 and V is TRBV3-1, with D perhaps given as TRBD1 or TRBD2 (5 bases each). V dropped 6 bases and J dropped 0 bases, with 12 bases sitting between them. Germline lookup yields CDR1 LGHDT and CDR2 YNNKEL (reference sequence). This CDR3 spans 14 amino acids. Here the CDR3 DNA reads TGTGCCAGCAGGGGAGACAGTTCCTCCTACGAGCAGTACTTC. As protein: CASRGDSSSYEQYF.

The genes are TRBV7-9 and TRBJ2-1; D unresolved. The V gene's germline CDR1 is SEHNR and CDR2 FQNEAQ (reference sequence). The ends were cut back, 0 bases at V and 4 bases at J, with 7 bases in the middle. CDR3 length equals 14 residues. The CDR3: CASSLARRYNEQFF. CDR3 in DNA: TGTGCCAGCAGCTTAGCGAGAAGATACAATGAGCAGTTCTTC.

This clonotype was counted many times. The J gene is TRBJ1-2, the V gene TRBV12-3 or TRBV12-4, with 8 bases identical to TRBD1. V was pared by 7 bases and J by 5 bases, with 6 bases of the junction left unmatched. The CDR3 sequence is 13 residues long. Here the CDR3 DNA reads TGTGCCAGCAAGTTCAACAGGGGGTATGGCTACACCTTC. It yields the protein CASKFNRGYGYTF.